The 30 T cell receptor beta chains reported below all come from one sample, sequenced in a study of T-cell reconstitution after alpha-beta-depleted transplantation in children. Study observations and caveats: Several hundred graft clones that had expanded were reportedly the source of alpha-beta T cells about two months after transplant.

Which antigens these TCRs recognize remains unknown. As it was prepared, the TCRbeta library received unique molecular identifiers. TCRdb reprocessed the PCR reads via MiXCR and lists one record per CDR3 protein. This sample has about 32,000 distinct CDR3 sequences, with around 6.6% found just once. The sequencing here drew on peripheral blood, taken 60 days after TCRalphabeta/CD19-depleted stem cell transplant. The origin of the receptors is a child in the first two years of life who had a stem cell transplant for acute myeloid leukemia, so the T cells may come from the graft donor.

This clonotype has a handful of counts. The chain employs TRBV6-2 or TRBV6-3 and TRBJ2-1, with D tentatively TRBD2 (5 bases). The CDR3 runs to 12 residues. From germline, CDR1 is MNHEY and CDR2 SVGEGT. Trimming cost V 0 bases and J 8 bases, with 5 bases left between them. This CDR3 reads CASSYSSDEQFF. The DNA of the CDR3 is TGTGCCAGCAGTTACTCTAGCGATGAGCAGTTCTTC.

This clonotype was detected many times. V gene TRBV11-1 combines with J gene TRBJ1-4; D is unclear. Germline V lookup: CDR1 SGHAT, CDR2 FQDESV (reference sequence). This CDR3 is 18 amino acids long. The V end was cut by 5 bases, the J end by 4 bases, with 23 bases between. CDR3 loop: CASSRMGKTSIHNEKLFF. The CDR3 DNA sequence: TGTGCCAGCAGCCGCATGGGGAAAACATCCATCCATAATGAAAAACTGTTTTTT.

This clonotype was seen many times. V and J are TRBV28 and TRBJ1-2; 9 positions match TRBD1. Losses at the gene ends were 6 bases for V and 7 bases for J; bases not matched to a gene: 6. The CDR3 runs 13 residues. Germline lookup yields CDR1 MDHEN and CDR2 SYDVKM. Here the CDR3 reads CASRSTGGTGYTF. CDR3 nucleotide sequence: TGTGCCAGCAGATCGACAGGGGGGACTGGCTACACCTTC.

The rearrangement uses TRBV7-9 and TRBJ1-5, with D maybe TRBD1 (5 bases). Trimming took 0 bases from V and 3 from J, leaving 6 bases between them. In germline, CDR1 is SEHNR, CDR2 FQNEAQ (reference sequence). CDR3 length: 14 amino acids. CDR3 sequence: CASSLARDNQPQHF. CDR3 sequence (DNA): TGTGCCAGCAGCTTAGCCAGGGACAATCAGCCCCAGCATTTT.

The sample holds many counts of this clonotype. This chain joins TRBV3-1 and TRBJ1-2; 8 bases agree with TRBD1. CDR3 length equals 17 residues. From germline, CDR1 is LGHDT and CDR2 YNNKEL (reference sequence). V dropped 0 bases and J dropped 4; count of bases not matched to a gene: 10. CDR3 nucleotide sequence: TGTGCCAGCAGCCAAGATGAAGGGACAGGAAGGCTCTATGGCTACACCTTC. It codes for CASSQDEGTGRLYGYTF.

This clonotype was seen ten or more times. The J gene is TRBJ1-4, the V gene TRBV9; possible D gene TRBD1, 5 bases. This CDR3 has 17 residues. The V and J ends lost 4 bases and 0 bases respectively, with 16 bases between them. The germline V gene encodes CDR1 SGDLS and CDR2 YYNGEE. In nucleotides, the CDR3 is TGTGCCAGCAGCCCCGGACGGGGGGTGGCAACTAATGAAAAACTGTTTTTT. Amino acids: CASSPGRGVATNEKLFF.

This clonotype was recorded many times. V gene TRBV28 combines with J gene TRBJ2-5; D might be TRBD1 (6 bases). The germline CDR1 and CDR2 sequences are MDHEN and SYDVKM. The CDR3 loop spans 13 amino acids. Trimming stripped 8 bases from V and 4 bases from J, with 14 bases between. The CDR3: CASLDRRLETQYF. The CDR3 coding sequence is TGTGCCAGCCTGGACAGACGGTTAGAGACCCAGTACTTC.

This clonotype was seen at least ten times. The chain carries TRBV27 and TRBJ1-1, with 9 positions matching TRBD1. CDR1 MNHEY and CDR2 SMNVEV come from the germline V gene (reference sequence). V lost 5 bases, J lost 0 bases, and 4 bases stayed unmatched. The CDR3 loop spans 15 amino acids. CDR3 sequence: CASSAGTGMNTEAFF. CDR3 DNA sequence: TGTGCCAGCAGTGCTGGGACAGGGATGAACACTGAAGCTTTCTTT.

Ten or more counts support this clonotype. The chain joins TRBV9 to TRBJ1-5; D ambiguous. Germline V gene lookup returns CDR1 SGDLS and CDR2 YYNGEE. Trimming took 6 bases from V and 1 from J, leaving 14 bases between them. This CDR3 is built from 15 residues. The DNA for the CDR3 is TGTGCCAGCACCCTTGGACCGGGGAGCAATCAGCCCCAGCATTTT. It encodes CASTLGPGSNQPQHF.

The chain couples TRBV13 to TRBJ2-4, with 9 bases aligning to TRBD1. V was clipped by 5 bases and J by 7 bases; unmatched bases: 6. The germline CDR1 and CDR2 sequences are PRHDT and FYEKMQ (reference sequence). The CDR3 is made up of 14 amino acids. For the CDR3, the DNA is TGTGCCAGCAGCCCTACCGGGACAGGGAACATTCAGTACTTC. It yields the protein CASSPTGTGNIQYF.

In this sample, this clonotype turned up many times. The J gene is TRBJ2-3, the V gene TRBV7-9; the match to TRBD2 covers 14 bases. V dropped 5 bases and J dropped 6; count of bases not matched to a gene: 7. The CDR3 is 16 amino acids. Germline lookup yields CDR1 SEHNR and CDR2 FQNEAQ (reference sequence). The CDR3 DNA is TGTGCCAGCAGCCAGACTAGCGGGGGGGCCTTGGATACGCAGTATTTT. Encoded protein: CASSQTSGGALDTQYF.

In this sample, this clonotype turned up many times. The CDR3 region has the DNA TGTGCCAGCAGCTGGACAGGGTTCGGTGAGCAGTTCTTC. Encoded protein: CASSWTGFGEQFF. The chain has TRBV5-4 and TRBJ2-1; 8 positions match TRBD1. Germline V CDR1 and CDR2: SGHNT, YYREEE (reference sequence). This CDR3 region has 13 residues. Trimming at V came to 3 bases and at J to 9 bases, leaving 5 bases not matched to a gene.

This clonotype was recorded at least ten times. The rearrangement uses TRBV10-3 and TRBJ1-3, with a possible D match to TRBD1 (6 bases). Germline V lookup: CDR1 ENHRY, CDR2 SYGVKD. V was cut by 6 bases and J by 4 bases, with 13 bases left in between. This CDR3 contains 14 residues. In DNA, the CDR3 is TGTGCCATCAGAACCGGGACACAGGGAAACACCATATATTTT. It yields the protein CAIRTGTQGNTIYF.

This clonotype was seen ten or more times. The chain links TRBV5-1 to TRBJ2-1; D ambiguous. Germline V gene lookup returns CDR1 SGHRS and CDR2 YFSETQ. The CDR3 runs to 11 residues. V gave up 2 bases and J gave up 9 bases, with 6 bases separating them. This CDR3 reads CASSFLLEQFF. The CDR3 nucleotides read TGCGCCAGCAGCTTCCTTCTTGAGCAGTTCTTC. Looking up the rest from reference TRBV5-1 and TRBJ2-1 gives the full variable domain: KAGVTQTPRYLIKTRGQQVTLSCSPISGHRSVSWYQQTPGQGLQFLFEYFSETQRNKGNFPGRFSGRQFSNSRSEMNVSTLELGDSALYLCASSFLLEQFFGPGTRLTVL.

The sample holds many counts of this clonotype. The V and J genes are TRBV6-5 and TRBJ1-2; maybe TRBD1 (5 bases). The CDR3 length is 15 residues. The V gene lost 6 bases and the J gene lost 4 bases, with 18 bases spanning the gap. Germline V gives CDR1 MNHEY, CDR2 SVGAGI. The CDR3 loop is CASRRTLGDRYGYTF. CDR3 sequence (DNA): TGTGCCAGCAGGCGAACCCTCGGGGACCGCTATGGCTACACCTTC.

Many counts were recorded for this clonotype. V usage is TRBV15 and J usage is TRBJ2-7, with TRBD2 matching over 10 bases. Germline assignment: CDR1 LNHNV and CDR2 YYDKDF (reference sequence). Trimming took 3 bases from V and 3 from J; bases not matched to a gene: 2. The length of the CDR3 is 14 residues. The CDR3 bases are TGTGCCACCAGCAGTAGCGGGAGGATCTACGAGCAGTACTTC. It encodes CATSSSGRIYEQYF.

This clonotype is medium-sized in the sample. The CDR3 nucleotides read TGCGCCAGCAGCCCGGACAGGGGCACAGATACGCAGTATTTT. This sequence encodes CASSPDRGTDTQYF. The chain employs TRBV5-1 and TRBJ2-3, with 8 bases identical to TRBD1. The CDR3 is 14 residues long. CDR1 and CDR2 from the germline V gene are SGHRS and YFSETQ. V was pared by 4 bases and J by 1 base, with 2 bases of the junction left unmatched. The full variable domain, with the rest looked up from reference TRBV5-1 and TRBJ2-3, is KAGVTQTPRYLIKTRGQQVTLSCSPISGHRSVSWYQQTPGQGLQFLFEYFSETQRNKGNFPGRFSGRQFSNSRSEMNVSTLELGDSALYLCASSPDRGTDTQYFGPGTRLTVL.

Ten or more counts support this clonotype. The rearrangement links TRBV11-1 to TRBJ2-7, with TRBD1 identical over 9 bases. Germline lookup yields CDR1 SGHAT and CDR2 FQDESV (reference sequence). J was trimmed by 1 base and V by 10 bases; bases with no gene match: 20. This CDR3 is 18 amino acids long. CDR3 amino acids: CAILTGTGSSLPSYEQYF. The CDR3 bases are TGTGCCATACTCACCGGGACAGGGAGTTCCCTCCCGTCCTACGAGCAGTACTTC.

This sequence joins TRBV12-3 or TRBV12-4 and TRBJ2-3; TRBD2 matches 7 bases. CDR3 length equals 17 residues. The CDR3 sequence: CTFCLISGLDGTDTQYF. CDR3 sequence (DNA): TGTACCTTCTGTTTAATTTCCGGACTAGACGGCACAGATACGCAGTATTTT.

This clonotype was seen at least ten times. The chain recombines TRBV28 with TRBJ2-5; TRBD1 matches at 7 bases. Germline V CDR1 and CDR2: MDHEN, SYDVKM. Losses at the gene ends were 6 bases for V and 2 bases for J; bases not matched to a gene: 9. The CDR3 sequence is 15 residues long. The CDR3 sequence is CASRSYGTAQETQYF. DNA for the CDR3: TGTGCCAGCAGATCATATGGGACAGCTCAAGAGACCCAGTACTTC.

This clonotype was picked up many times. The rearrangement links TRBV11-3 to TRBJ2-3; TRBD2 agrees at 14 bases. The CDR3 consists of 16 residues. Trimming removed 5 bases from V and 6 bases from J; junction bases left unmatched: 7. The V gene's germline CDR1 is SGHNT and CDR2 YENEEA. The CDR3 is CASSQGLAGVVDTQYF. The CDR3 region has the DNA TGTGCCAGCAGCCAGGGACTAGCGGGAGTTGTGGATACGCAGTATTTT. Drawing the rest from reference TRBV11-3 and TRBJ2-3, the complete variable domain is EAGVVQSPRYKIIEKKQPVAFWCNPISGHNTLYWYLQNLGQGPELLIRYENEEAVDDSQLPKDRFSAERLKGVDSTLKIQPAELGDSAVYLCASSQGLAGVVDTQYFGPGTRLTVL.

This clonotype was observed a handful of times. V and J are TRBV6-5 and TRBJ2-1, with D perhaps matching TRBD2 (6 bases). This CDR3 is built from 16 residues. Per germline, CDR1 MNHEY and CDR2 SVGAGI. Trimming took off 0 bases at V and 4 bases at J, with 13 bases between the two ends. CDR3 amino acids: CASSYSAGWMYNEQFF. The CDR3 DNA is TGTGCCAGCAGTTACTCAGCGGGCTGGATGTACAATGAGCAGTTCTTC.

Notes on this clonotype: This may be a read error, as it is one base from a much larger clone. The chain uses TRBV21-1 and TRBJ2-3. TRBV21-1 is a recognized pseudogene. The CDR3 is 14 residues long. CDR3 bases: TGTGCCAGCAGCAACACTTCTAGCACAGATACGCAGTATTTT. This codes for CASSNTSSTDTQYF.

This clonotype has ten or more counts. The chain carries TRBV12-3 or TRBV12-4 and TRBJ2-1; D not resolved. The CDR3 runs 12 residues. Trimming took off 5 bases at V and 7 bases at J, with 9 bases between the two ends. CDR3 bases: TGTGCCAGCAGTCGGACCTCGAATGAGCAGTTCTTC. Translating it yields CASSRTSNEQFF.

This clonotype was observed many times. V and J are TRBV6-5 and TRBJ2-4, with 8 bases identical to TRBD1. The CDR3 loop spans 15 amino acids. Trimming removed 0 bases from V and 8 bases from J; junction bases left unmatched: 6. From germline, CDR1 is MNHEY and CDR2 SVGAGI. Here the CDR3 reads CASSYSGQGAYIQYF. Here the CDR3 DNA reads TGTGCCAGCAGTTACTCAGGCCAGGGGGCGTACATTCAGTACTTC.

This clonotype has just a few counts. V gene TRBV19 combines with J gene TRBJ2-7; maybe TRBD1 (7 bases). The CDR3 sequence is 15 residues long. Trimming cost V 3 bases and J 2 bases, with 14 bases left between them. The germline CDR1 and CDR2 sequences are LNHDA and SQIVND (reference sequence). The CDR3 DNA reads TGTGCCAGTAGTATCCTGCGGGACAGCCCCTACGAGCAGTACTTC. This translates into CASSILRDSPYEQYF.

This clonotype appeared many times. The chain employs TRBV2 and TRBJ2-3, with 14 bases aligning to TRBD2. The trim removed 6 bases at V and 1 base at J, leaving 9 bases unmatched. CDR3 length equals 18 residues. From germline, CDR1 is SNHLY and CDR2 FYNNEI. The CDR3 DNA reads TGTGCCAGCAGCCCCCGGACTAGCGGGGGGCTTGGCACAGATACGCAGTATTTT. Its translation is CASSPRTSGGLGTDTQYF.

The CDR3 DNA is TGTGCCAGTACCAAAGCGACATTCAGCAATCAGCCCCAGCATTTT. Its protein product is CASTKATFSNQPQHF. This rearrangement joins TRBV19 to TRBJ1-5; D unclear. The germline V gene encodes CDR1 LNHDA and CDR2 SQIVND (reference sequence). This CDR3 contains 15 residues. The V gene lost 7 bases and the J gene lost 1 base, with 14 bases spanning the gap.

This clonotype appeared many times. This chain connects TRBV7-2 to TRBJ1-5, with D unclear. V was cut by 0 bases and J by 2 bases, with 8 bases left in between. This CDR3 has 15 amino acids. The germline V gene has CDR1 SGHTA and CDR2 FQGNSA. CDR3 region: CASSLANEGNQPQHF. The CDR3 DNA reads as TGTGCCAGCAGCTTAGCGAACGAGGGCAATCAGCCCCAGCATTTT.

This clonotype has ten or more counts. This chain uses TRBV7-9 with TRBJ2-5, with 7 positions matching TRBD1. V shed 11 bases and J 0 bases; nucleotides not matched to a gene: 3. In germline, CDR1 is SEHNR, CDR2 FQNEAQ (reference sequence). The CDR3 covers 12 residues. The CDR3 spells CACTGDQETQYF. The CDR3 DNA reads TGTGCCTGCACAGGGGACCAAGAGACCCAGTACTTC.